This TCR beta chain was identified during a study of blood T cell repertoires in COVID-19. Generated by immunoSEQ multiplex PCR, the TCRdb table keeps only in-frame clones and is missing some. The sample contains about 87,000 clones, over 75% of which appear only once. This clone was detected a few times. The receptor's source is a woman in her 70s with acute or convalescent COVID-19. Sequenced material: peripheral blood.

Written as DNA, the CDR3 is TGTGCCAGCAGTTTATCTGGGAGGTTCGGCACTGAAGCTTTCTTT. Translated, it gives CASSLSGRFGTEAFF. This chain connects TRBV28 to TRBJ1-1, with D uncertain. The V end was cut by 1 base, the J end by 4 bases, with 13 bases between. The CDR3 is 15 residues long. CDR1 is MDHEN and CDR2 is SYDVKM in the germline V gene.